This T cell receptor (beta chain) is from a study of blood T cell repertoires in COVID-19 (TCRdb year 2020). At the level of the whole study: Samples covering the acute and convalescent phases of COVID-19 were provided by collaborators in the United States, Italy and Spain. The material from the prospective study consisted of cDNA or gDNA derived from T cells, B-cell-depleted T cells, or PBMCs. The dataset comprised deeply sampled blood TCRbeta repertoires from subjects exposed to, actively infected with, or recovered from COVID-19. The repertoires were released in a freely available public database intended as a resource for research on the immune response to SARS-CoV-2. The samples were drawn from the first 160 participants of the ongoing ImmuneRACE study and from 1,254 subjects provided by 6 global collaborators. Sample metadata almost always included a de-identified subject ID, COVID-19 status, age in years and sex. Where available, HLA class I and class II types were taken from metadata supplied by the sample provider and were not determined by assay-based typing.

The collaborating institutions used their own protocols to collect whole blood in K2EDTA tubes. For TCRbeta analysis, collaborators shipped samples as frozen whole blood, isolated PBMCs, or DNA extracted from either of those sample types. A word on this clone: What this receptor recognizes is not known. The record has no base qualities; no much larger clone is one base away.

TCRbeta CDR3 regions were amplified from genomic DNA using the immunoSEQ Assay, a bias-controlled multiplex PCR. In the authors' own workflow: The number of nucleated cells in each sample was estimated by amplification of reference gene primers within the assay. To quantify the absolute abundance of each unique TCRbeta CDR3 rearrangement, sequence reads were collapsed and filtered. Productive Simpson clonality was computed per sample as the square root of Simpson's diversity index over productive rearrangements. Here the immuneACCESS table is served through TCRdb, limited to in-frame sequences with V and J called. Missing clones are a known gap in these copies; in checked studies unresolved V genes cover under half, and the rest lacks a known reason. V and J calls and clone size are those listed in that table; D and trimming were worked out from the DNA. In all, the sample holds about 300,000 clones, and around 90% of those were seen once. Just under 9.5% of the sample rests with the top ten.

Results and caveats for the whole study, not just this receptor: How much clinical and demographic metadata was included differed by source and by participant, and the metadata was provided uncurated.

The CDR3, cysteine through phenylalanine, is 14 amino acids long. Just the 42-base CDR3 DNA is kept, in frame starting at base 1. V lost 7 bases and J lost 3 bases; the stretch between them is 12 bases long. The germline V gene specifies MNHEY as CDR1 and SVGAGI as CDR2. The V and J genes are TRBV6-5 and TRBJ2-2, with TRBD1 as a weak D call on 6 bases. This TCR was recovered from a man aged 18 to 30 with active or convalescent COVID-19. Sequenced input: peripheral blood. The CDR3 is CASTTRGDTGELFF. In nucleotides, the sequence is TGTGCCAGCACTACCAGGGGTGACACCGGGGAGCTGTTTTTT.